One sample yielded the 14 T cell receptor beta chains listed below, sequenced in a study of neurological immune-mediated disorders. TCRdb used MiXCR to reprocess the 5' RACE reads, holding one entry per CDR3 protein. Of around 37,000 distinct CDR3 sequences in the sample, less than 15% were seen once. Sequenced material: PBMCs. All receptors derive from a woman aged 45 to 65 with HTLV-1-associated myelopathy (HAM/TSP).

This clonotype came up many times. The chain employs TRBV6-2 or TRBV6-3 and TRBJ2-1; TRBD1 aligns across 10 bases. The V gene end was trimmed by 4 bases and the J gene end by 3 bases; junction bases not matched to a gene: 3. This CDR3 comprises 15 residues. Germline V gene data show CDR1 as MNHEY and CDR2 as SVGEGT. This chain's CDR3 is CASSSGQGDYNEQFF. The CDR3 coding sequence is TGTGCCAGCAGTTCCGGACAGGGGGACTACAATGAGCAGTTCTTC.

The chain has TRBV5-1 and TRBJ2-5; 12 nucleotides align to TRBD1. V gave up 7 bases and J gave up 3 bases; unmatched junction bases: 7. This CDR3 spans 15 amino acids. Germline V gene lookup returns CDR1 SGHRS and CDR2 YFSETQ. Written as DNA, the CDR3 is TGCGCCAGCGGAGAGGGACAGGGGGCGAAAGAGACCCAGTACTTC. Translation gives CASGEGQGAKETQYF.

The J gene is TRBJ2-1, the V gene TRBV4-3; 15 positions agree with TRBD2. The CDR3 has 16 amino acids. The trim removed 2 bases at V and 8 bases at J, leaving 4 bases unmatched. CDR1 and CDR2 (germline): LGHNA, YSLEER. CDR3 DNA: TGCGCCAGCAGCCAACCGGGACTAGCGGGGGGCTATGAGCAGTTCTTC. Residues: CASSQPGLAGGYEQFF.

This chain connects TRBV7-2 to TRBJ2-4; D possibly corresponds to TRBD1 (6 bases). The CDR3 runs to 16 residues. From germline, CDR1 is SGHTA and CDR2 FQGNSA. CDR3 region: CSISLRDNIAKNIQYF. The CDR3 DNA reads as TGTTCCATCAGCTTGAGGGACAATATAGCCAAAAACATTCAGTACTTC.

This clonotype was seen a single time. This rearrangement joins TRBV25-1 to TRBJ2-1; 8 nucleotides match TRBD2. Germline values: CDR1 MGHDK, CDR2 SYGVNS. This CDR3 region has 17 residues. With V trimmed by 4 bases and J by 2 bases, 10 bases remained unmatched. This CDR3 is CASSARLSGGPYNEQFF. The CDR3 nucleotides are TGTGCCAGCAGTGCCCGCCTCAGCGGGGGACCCTACAATGAGCAGTTCTTC.

The V gene is TRBV5-1, the J gene TRBJ1-1; weak D call: TRBD1 (6 bases). This CDR3 is 16 amino acids long. Per germline, CDR1 SGHRS and CDR2 YFSETQ. The germline V and J ends were trimmed by 0 bases and 3 bases, with 15 bases remaining between them. The CDR3 coding sequence is TGCGCCAGCAGCTTGGAGGGGGGAACCTTCCACACTGAAGCTTTCTTT. Translation: CASSLEGGTFHTEAFF.

This clonotype was recorded many times. V gene TRBV5-1 combines with J gene TRBJ2-4; 11 bases align to TRBD1. With V trimmed by 7 bases and J by 8 bases, 2 bases remained unmatched. From germline, CDR1 is SGHRS and CDR2 YFSETQ. The CDR3 is 12 residues long. The CDR3 loop reads CASRDRGDIQYF. The CDR3 DNA reads as TGCGCCAGCCGGGACAGGGGGGACATTCAGTACTTC.

This clonotype was observed many times. The chain has TRBV4-2 and TRBJ2-3, with 8 bases fitting TRBD2. The CDR3 runs 17 residues. Trimming at V came to 1 base and at J to 4 bases, leaving 10 bases not matched to a gene. The germline V gene has CDR1 LGHNA and CDR2 YNFKEQ. CDR3 coding DNA: TGTGCCAGCAGCCAAGTTCTTCGGGGGGGGAGCGCAGATACGCAGTATTTT. Translating it yields CASSQVLRGGSADTQYF.

The V and J genes are TRBV5-1 and TRBJ2-2; TRBD1 matches at 9 bases. Unmatched junction bases numbered 6, after V lost 5 bases and J lost 4 bases. This CDR3 has 15 residues. The germline V gene encodes CDR1 SGHRS and CDR2 YFSETQ. CDR3 amino acids: CASRSGTGSTGELFF. CDR3 DNA sequence: TGCGCCAGCAGGTCCGGGACAGGGTCCACCGGGGAGCTGTTTTTT.

This clonotype was detected ten times or more. The chain combines TRBV5-1 with TRBJ1-5; 7 bases map to TRBD1. Germline trimming cut 0 bases from V and 1 base from J; bases unmatched to any gene: 4. Germline V gene data show CDR1 as SGHRS and CDR2 as YFSETQ. CDR3 size: 16 residues. CDR3 amino acids: CASSLGDSVSNQPQHF. The DNA of the CDR3 is TGCGCCAGCAGCTTGGGGGACAGTGTGAGCAATCAGCCCCAGCATTTT.

This clonotype was seen repeatedly, ten times or more. This chain uses TRBV6-2 or TRBV6-3 with TRBJ2-1; no clear D gene. The germline gives CDR1 MNHEY, CDR2 SVGEGT. The CDR3 length is 14 residues. Trimming pared 4 bases from V and 4 bases from J, leaving 11 bases between. This CDR3 is CASSFDPDYNEQFF. CDR3 DNA sequence: TGTGCCAGCAGTTTTGACCCCGATTACAATGAGCAGTTCTTC.

The J gene is TRBJ2-7, the V gene TRBV27, with TRBD2 matching over 7 bases. CDR1 MNHEY and CDR2 SMNVEV come from the germline V gene (reference sequence). The CDR3 has 13 amino acids. V gave up 2 bases and J gave up 2 bases; unmatched junction bases: 0. The chain's CDR3 is CASSLAGAYEQYF. For the CDR3, the DNA is TGTGCCAGCAGTTTAGCGGGGGCCTACGAGCAGTACTTC.

This clonotype was counted many times. The CDR3 reads CASSLVRQGLEAFF. CDR3 sequence (DNA): TGTGCCAGCAGCTTGGTAAGGCAGGGGCTCGAAGCTTTCTTT. V is TRBV5-6 and J is TRBJ1-1, with D perhaps TRBD1 (6 bases). The CDR3 is 14 residues long. The V end lost 0 bases, the J end lost 8 bases, and 14 bases lay between the germline ends. Germline V CDR1 and CDR2: SGHDT, YYEEEE.

Many counts were recorded for this clonotype. The chain uses TRBV28 and TRBJ2-3, with 7 positions matching TRBD2. There are 13 residues in the CDR3. V trimming: 8 bases; J trimming: 0 bases; junction bases outside the gene matches: 2. Germline V lookup: CDR1 MDHEN, CDR2 SYDVKM. CDR3 in DNA: TGTGCCAGCCTTAGCGGGAGCACAGATACGCAGTATTTT. Amino acid sequence: CASLSGSTDTQYF.